Below are 5 T cell receptor beta chains sequenced from a single sample in a study of blood T cells in healthy people across ages. It was with a sample-barcoded 5' primer and a J-beta primer mix that a second PCR of about 6 to 12 cycles was run. TCRdb re-called the 5' RACE reads with MiXCR, one entry per CDR3 protein. Among 850,000 or so distinct CDR3 sequences, more than 25% were seen once, and the ten largest hold approximately 15%. Sequenced sample: blood. These receptors were collected from a woman of 80 years or more in good health.

This clonotype was detected only once. A read error may explain this, as a much larger clone is one base away. The chain links TRBV2 to TRBJ2-7; D remains ambiguous. V dropped 0 bases and J dropped 12 bases, with 15 bases sitting between them. The germline gives CDR1 SNHLY, CDR2 FYNNEI. This CDR3 contains 13 residues. The CDR3 DNA reads as TGTGCCAGCAGTGAAGCGACCCGCGAGACCCGGTACTTC. Amino acid sequence: CASSEATRETRYF.

The V and J genes are TRBV7-2 and TRBJ1-2; 8 nucleotides line up with TRBD1. The CDR3 has 13 amino acids. J was trimmed by 9 bases and V by 0 bases; bases with no gene match: 3. Germline V lookup: CDR1 SGHTA, CDR2 FQGNSA. The CDR3 DNA follows: TGTGCCAGCAGCTTAGCTCAGGGGGCAAGCTACACCTTC. It is translated as CASSLAQGASYTF.

This clonotype was observed at least ten times. The rearrangement uses TRBV20-1 and TRBJ2-7; the match to TRBD1 covers 7 bases. With V trimmed by 3 bases and J by 4 bases, 9 bases remained unmatched. This CDR3 contains 14 residues. The germline V gene encodes CDR1 DFQATT and CDR2 SNEGSKA (reference sequence). The CDR3 DNA reads as TGCAGTGCTAGTTTAAGGACAGGAGGATACGAGCAGTACTTC. Its translation: CSASLRTGGYEQYF.

In its sample, this clonotype was seen many times. This chain uses TRBV20-1 with TRBJ2-1; D gene unclear. The CDR3 extends over 10 amino acids. Germline CDR1 is DFQATT and CDR2 is SNEGSKA (reference sequence). The V and J ends lost 4 bases and 8 bases respectively, with 6 bases between them. The CDR3 is CSAKKYEQFF. The CDR3 coding sequence is TGCAGTGCTAAAAAGTATGAGCAGTTCTTC.

The V and J genes are TRBV4-1 and TRBJ2-7; D ambiguous. The CDR3 has 14 residues. Germline lookup yields CDR1 MGHRA and CDR2 YSYEKL. V was shortened by 0 bases and J by 2 bases, with 8 bases between the two germline ends. In DNA, the CDR3 is TGCGCCAGCAGCCAAGAATTTCGGGCCTACGAGCAGTACTTC. Protein: CASSQEFRAYEQYF.